This T cell receptor beta chain was identified in a study of tumour-infiltrating T cells in Burkitt lymphoma. The overall study: All epidemiological Burkitt lymphoma subtypes were represented in the cohort.

General study findings and limits: Public clonotypes, several, appeared across numerous Burkitt lymphoma patients.

Clones were read by immunoSEQ multiplex PCR, and TCRdb kept only the in-frame ones, dropping some. This table has several thousand clones, 85% to 90% appearing once. The CDR3 runs 16 residues. CDR1 is KGHSH and CDR2 is LQKENI in the germline V gene. V gave up 0 bases and J gave up 4 bases, with 12 bases separating them. Notes on this clone: What it binds is unknown.

The TCR was taken from a human donor with Burkitt lymphoma. This chain connects TRBV18 to TRBJ2-2; possible D gene TRBD1, 6 bases. The material sequenced was tumor tissue. In DNA, the CDR3 is TGTGCCAGCTCACCACCTTTCGGACAGTCCACCGGGGAGCTGTTTTTT. Translated, it gives CASSPPFGQSTGELFF.